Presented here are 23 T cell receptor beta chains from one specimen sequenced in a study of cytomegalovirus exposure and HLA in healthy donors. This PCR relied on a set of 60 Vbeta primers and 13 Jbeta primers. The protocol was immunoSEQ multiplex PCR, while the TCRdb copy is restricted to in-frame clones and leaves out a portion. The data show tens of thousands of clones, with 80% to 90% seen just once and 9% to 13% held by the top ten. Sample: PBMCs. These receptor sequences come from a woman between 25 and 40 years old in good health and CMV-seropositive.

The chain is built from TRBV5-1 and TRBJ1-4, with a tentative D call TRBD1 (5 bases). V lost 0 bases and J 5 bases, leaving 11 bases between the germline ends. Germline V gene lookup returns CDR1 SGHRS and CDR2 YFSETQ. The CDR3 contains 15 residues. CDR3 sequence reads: CASSLGRGLNEKLFF. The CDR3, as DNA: TGCGCCAGCAGCTTGGGAAGGGGACTGAATGAAAAACTGTTTTTT.

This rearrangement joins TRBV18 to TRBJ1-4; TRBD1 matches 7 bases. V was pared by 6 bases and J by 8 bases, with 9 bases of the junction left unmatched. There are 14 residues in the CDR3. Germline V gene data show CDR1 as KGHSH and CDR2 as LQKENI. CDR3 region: CASSPSTGSEKLFF. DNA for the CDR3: TGTGCCAGCTCGCCTTCGACAGGGAGCGAAAAACTGTTTTTT. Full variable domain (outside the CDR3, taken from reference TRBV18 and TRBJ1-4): NAGVMQNPRHLVRRRGQEARLRCSPMKGHSHVYWYRQLPEEGLKFMVYLQKENIIDESGMPKERFSAEFPKEGPSILRIQQVVRGDSAAYFCASSPSTGSEKLFFGSGTQLSVL.

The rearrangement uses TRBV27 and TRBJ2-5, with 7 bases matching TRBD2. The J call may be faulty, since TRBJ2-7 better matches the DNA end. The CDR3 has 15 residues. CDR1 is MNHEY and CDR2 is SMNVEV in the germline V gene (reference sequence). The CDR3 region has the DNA TGTGCCAGCAGTTTGGGCGCGGGAGCCGCGTACGAGCAGTACTTC. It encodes CASSLGAGAAYEQYF.

Written as DNA, the CDR3 is TGTGCCAGCAGCTTGAGCTTGAGCTCCTACAATGAGCAGTTCTTC. This sequence encodes CASSLSLSSYNEQFF. The J gene is TRBJ2-1, the V gene TRBV7-8; D call uncertain. The V gene lost 3 bases and the J gene lost 0 bases, with 9 bases spanning the gap. CDR3 size: 15 residues. Germline assignment: CDR1 SGHVS and CDR2 FQNEAQ.

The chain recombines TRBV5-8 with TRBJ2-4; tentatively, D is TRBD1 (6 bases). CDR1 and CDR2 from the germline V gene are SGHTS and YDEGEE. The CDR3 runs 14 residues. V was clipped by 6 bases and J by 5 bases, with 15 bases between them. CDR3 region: CASNPWGPQNIQYF. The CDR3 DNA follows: TGTGCCAGCAACCCCTGGGGGCCGCAAAACATTCAGTACTTC.

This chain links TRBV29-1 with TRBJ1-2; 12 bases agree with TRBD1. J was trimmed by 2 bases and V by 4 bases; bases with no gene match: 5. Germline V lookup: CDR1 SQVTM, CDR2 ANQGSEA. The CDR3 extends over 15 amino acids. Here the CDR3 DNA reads TGCAGCGTTGGGGACAGGGGGCTCTCGAACTATGGCTACACCTTC. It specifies CSVGDRGLSNYGYTF.

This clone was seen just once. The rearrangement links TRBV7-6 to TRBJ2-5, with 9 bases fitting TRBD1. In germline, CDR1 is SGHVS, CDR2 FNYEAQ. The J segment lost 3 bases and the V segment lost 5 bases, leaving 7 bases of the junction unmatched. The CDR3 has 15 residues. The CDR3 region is CASSPNRGPEETQYF. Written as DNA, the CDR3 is TGTGCCAGCAGCCCAAACAGGGGGCCTGAAGAGACCCAGTACTTC.

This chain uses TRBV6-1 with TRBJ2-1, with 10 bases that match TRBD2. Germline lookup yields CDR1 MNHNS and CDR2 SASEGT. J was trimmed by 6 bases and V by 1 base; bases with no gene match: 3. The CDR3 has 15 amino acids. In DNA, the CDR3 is TGTGCCAGCAGTGAAGGAGCGGGAGGGTCCAATGAGCAGTTCTTC. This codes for CASSEGAGGSNEQFF.

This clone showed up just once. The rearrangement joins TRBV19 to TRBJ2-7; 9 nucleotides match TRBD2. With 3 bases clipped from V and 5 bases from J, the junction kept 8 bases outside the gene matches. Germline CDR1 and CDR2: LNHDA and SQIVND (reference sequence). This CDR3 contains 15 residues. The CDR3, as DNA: TGTGCCAGTAGTATGGGCGGGAGGGCCGCTCACGAGCAGTACTTC. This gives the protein CASSMGGRAAHEQYF. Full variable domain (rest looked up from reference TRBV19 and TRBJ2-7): DGGITQSPKYLFRKEGQNVTLSCEQNLNHDAMYWYRQDPGQGLRLIYYSQIVNDFQKGDIAEGYSVSREKKESFPLTVTSAQKNPTAFYLCASSMGGRAAHEQYFGPGTRLTVT.

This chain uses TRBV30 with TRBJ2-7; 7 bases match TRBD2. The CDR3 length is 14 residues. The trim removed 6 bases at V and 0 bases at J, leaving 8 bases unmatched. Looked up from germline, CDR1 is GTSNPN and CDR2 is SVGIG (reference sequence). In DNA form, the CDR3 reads TGTGCCTGCCAGGGTGGCGGGAGCTCCTACGAGCAGTACTTC. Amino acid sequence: CACQGGGSSYEQYF. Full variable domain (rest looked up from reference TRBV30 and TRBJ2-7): SQTIHQWPATLVQPVGSPLSLECTVEGTSNPNLYWYRQAAGRGLQLLFYSVGIGQISSEVPQNLSASRPQDRQFILSSKKLLLSDSGFYLCACQGGGSSYEQYFGPGTRLTVT.

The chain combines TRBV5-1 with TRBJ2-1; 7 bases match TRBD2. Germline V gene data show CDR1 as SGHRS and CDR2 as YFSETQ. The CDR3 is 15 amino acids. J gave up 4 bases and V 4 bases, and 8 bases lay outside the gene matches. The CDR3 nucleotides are TGCGCCAGCAGCGGGGAGGGACTACCGTACAATGAGCAGTTCTTC. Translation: CASSGEGLPYNEQFF.

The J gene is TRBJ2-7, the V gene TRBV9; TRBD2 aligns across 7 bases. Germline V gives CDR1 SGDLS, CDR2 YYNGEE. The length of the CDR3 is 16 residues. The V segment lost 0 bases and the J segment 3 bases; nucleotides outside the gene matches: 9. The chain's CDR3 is CASSVASGGLGYEQYF. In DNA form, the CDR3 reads TGTGCCAGCAGCGTAGCTAGCGGTGGCCTGGGCTACGAGCAGTACTTC.

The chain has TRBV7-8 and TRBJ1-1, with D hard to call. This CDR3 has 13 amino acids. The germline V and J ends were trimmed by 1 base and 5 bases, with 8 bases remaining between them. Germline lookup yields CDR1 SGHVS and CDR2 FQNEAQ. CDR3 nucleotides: TGTGCCAGCAGCTTAGACGGGGAAACTGAAGCTTTCTTT. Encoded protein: CASSLDGETEAFF.

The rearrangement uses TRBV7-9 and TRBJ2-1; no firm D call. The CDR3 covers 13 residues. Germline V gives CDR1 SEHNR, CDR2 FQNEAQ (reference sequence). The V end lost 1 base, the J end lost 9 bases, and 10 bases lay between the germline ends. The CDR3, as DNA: TGTGCCAGCAGCTTAGATGAGGAAGGTGAGCAGTTCTTC. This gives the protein CASSLDEEGEQFF. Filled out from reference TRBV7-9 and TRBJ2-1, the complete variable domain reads DTGVSQNPRHKITKRGQNVTFRCDPISEHNRLYWYRQTLGQGPEFLTYFQNEAQLEKSRLLSDRFSAERPKGSFSTLEIQRTEQGDSAMYLCASSLDEEGEQFFGPGTRLTVL.

In nucleotides, the CDR3 is TGTGCCAGCAGCATAGCCCGGACTAGCACTAATGAGCAGTTCTTC. Its protein is CASSIARTSTNEQFF. The chain has TRBV11-3 and TRBJ2-1, with TRBD2 matching over 8 bases. CDR3 length equals 15 residues. Germline lookup yields CDR1 SGHNT and CDR2 YENEEA. Germline trimming cut 5 bases from V and 7 bases from J; bases unmatched to any gene: 10.

The CDR3 nucleotides read TGTGCCAGTAGTATGGACTCTTTGAACACTGAAGCTTTCTTT. Protein product: CASSMDSLNTEAFF. The rearrangement uses TRBV19 and TRBJ1-1; D gene uncertain. The germline gives CDR1 LNHDA, CDR2 SQIVND (reference sequence). Trimming left V 3 bases short and J 0 bases short, with 8 bases between. This CDR3 contains 14 residues.

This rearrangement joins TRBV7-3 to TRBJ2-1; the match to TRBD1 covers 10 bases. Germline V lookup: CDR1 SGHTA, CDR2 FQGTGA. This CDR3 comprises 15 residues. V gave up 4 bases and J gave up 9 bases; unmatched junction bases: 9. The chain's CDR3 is CASSYRTGGHGEQFF. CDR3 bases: TGTGCCAGCAGCTACCGGACAGGGGGGCATGGTGAGCAGTTCTTC.

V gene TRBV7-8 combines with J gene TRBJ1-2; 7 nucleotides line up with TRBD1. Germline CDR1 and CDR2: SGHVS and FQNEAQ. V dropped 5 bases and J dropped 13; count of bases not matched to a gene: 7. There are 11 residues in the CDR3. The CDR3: CASSPGQSFTF. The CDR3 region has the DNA TGTGCCAGCAGCCCGGGACAGTCCTTCACCTTC.

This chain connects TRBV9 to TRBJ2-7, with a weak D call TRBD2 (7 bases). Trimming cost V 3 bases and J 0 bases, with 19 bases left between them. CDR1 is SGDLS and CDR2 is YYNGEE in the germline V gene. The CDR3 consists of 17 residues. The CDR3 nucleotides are TGTGCCAGCAGCGCCACCTCGGGGGGCCTAAGCTCCTACGAGCAGTACTTC. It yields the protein CASSATSGGLSSYEQYF.

CDR3 amino acids: CASSSGQGSNQPQHF. CDR3 DNA: TGTGCCAGCAGTTCAGGACAGGGTAGCAATCAGCCCCAGCATTTT. This sequence joins TRBV27 and TRBJ1-5, with TRBD1 identical over 8 bases. J gave up 0 bases and V 4 bases, and 2 bases lay outside the gene matches. Germline values: CDR1 MNHEY, CDR2 SMNVEV (reference sequence). The CDR3 covers 15 residues.

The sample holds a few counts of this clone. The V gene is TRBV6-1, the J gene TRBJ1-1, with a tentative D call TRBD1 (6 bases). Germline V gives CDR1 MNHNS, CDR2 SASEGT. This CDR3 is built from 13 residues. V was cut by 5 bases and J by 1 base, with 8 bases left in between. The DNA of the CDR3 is TGTGCCAGCAGTAACAGGGAGAACACTGAAGCTTTCTTT. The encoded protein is CASSNRENTEAFF.

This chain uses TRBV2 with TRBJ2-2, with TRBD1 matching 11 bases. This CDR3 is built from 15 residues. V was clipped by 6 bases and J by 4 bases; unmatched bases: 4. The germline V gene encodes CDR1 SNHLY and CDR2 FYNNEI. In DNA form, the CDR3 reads TGTGCCAGCAGGACCGGACAGGGGGCCACCGGGGAGCTGTTTTTT. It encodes CASRTGQGATGELFF.

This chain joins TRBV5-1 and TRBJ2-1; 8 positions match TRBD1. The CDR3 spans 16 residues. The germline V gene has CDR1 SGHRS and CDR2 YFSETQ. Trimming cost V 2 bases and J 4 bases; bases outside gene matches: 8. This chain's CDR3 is CASSLLTGVNYNEQFF. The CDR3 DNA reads TGCGCCAGCAGCTTACTGACAGGGGTAAATTACAATGAGCAGTTCTTC.